The 2 T cell receptor beta chains in this list originate from one sample, sequenced in a study of T cells in tuberculosis. Profiled with immunoSEQ multiplex PCR; TCRdb holds only in-frame clones, not every one. The sample lists 30,000 to 35,000 clones, 87% seen once, with about 5.2% in the top ten. The sample's time point: new active TB diagnosis, blood taken before or within 7 days of starting treatment. Specimen: PBMCs, collected at tuberculosis diagnosis. The receptors were sampled from an adult with tuberculosis.

The chain uses TRBV30 and TRBJ2-3; TRBD2 might be the D (6 bases). V was cut by 3 bases and J by 7 bases, with 14 bases left in between. Looked up from germline, CDR1 is GTSNPN and CDR2 is SVGIG (reference sequence). CDR3 length equals 13 residues. CDR3 in amino acids: CAWRGGVYHTQYF. The CDR3 coding sequence is TGTGCCTGGAGAGGCGGGGTATACCATACGCAGTATTTT.

A single count supports this clone. The chain couples TRBV28 to TRBJ2-6; a weak D match, TRBD1 (5 bases). The CDR3 is 15 amino acids. Trimming took off 4 bases at V and 3 bases at J, with 10 bases between the two ends. Germline V gene sequence: CDR1 MDHEN, CDR2 SYDVKM. The CDR3 protein is CASSSQTVGANVLTF. CDR3 sequence (DNA): TGTGCCAGCAGTTCTCAGACAGTTGGGGCCAACGTCCTGACTTTC.